The 5 T cell receptor beta chains below come from one sample, sequenced in a study of Tregs in tolerant kidney transplant recipients. Sequenced by immunoSEQ multiplex PCR; TCRdb stores in-frame clones only, minus some. The sample lists roughly 99,000 clones, approximately 93% occurring once. Material: CD4+ T cells from blood, obtained before the transplant. The receptor set was obtained from a human donor who received a combined kidney and bone marrow transplant.

The rearrangement joins TRBV7-9 to TRBJ1-2; D possibly corresponds to TRBD1 (5 bases). Germline CDR1 SEHNR, CDR2 FQNEAQ (reference sequence). V dropped 5 bases and J dropped 4 bases, with 14 bases sitting between them. This CDR3 is 14 amino acids long. This chain's CDR3 is CASSLGGGGYGYTF. The CDR3 bases are TGTGCCAGCAGCCTGGGGGGGGGAGGCTATGGCTACACCTTC. Filled out from reference TRBV7-9 and TRBJ1-2, the complete variable domain reads DTGVSQNPRHKITKRGQNVTFRCDPISEHNRLYWYRQTLGQGPEFLTYFQNEAQLEKSRLLSDRFSAERPKGSFSTLEIQRTEQGDSAMYLCASSLGGGGYGYTFGSGTRLTVV.

V usage is TRBV19 and J usage is TRBJ2-3; 7 bases agree with TRBD1. There are 14 residues in the CDR3. Looked up from germline, CDR1 is LNHDA and CDR2 is SQIVND (reference sequence). V was pared by 10 bases and J by 1 base, with 8 bases of the junction left unmatched. Written as DNA, the CDR3 is TGTGCCACCCGACAGGGCTACGGCACAGATACGCAGTATTTT. Its translation is CATRQGYGTDTQYF.

The CDR3 protein is CASSFLQGAGQPQHF. Written as DNA, the CDR3 is TGTGCCAGCAGTTTCCTGCAGGGGGCGGGACAGCCCCAGCATTTT. This chain joins TRBV28 and TRBJ1-5, with 8 nucleotides matching TRBD1. Trimming removed 3 bases from V and 7 bases from J; junction bases left unmatched: 8. CDR1 and CDR2 (germline): MDHEN, SYDVKM. This CDR3 contains 15 residues.

The rearrangement uses TRBV9 and TRBJ1-4, with no clear D. CDR1 is SGDLS and CDR2 is YYNGEE in the germline V gene. The V end was cut by 2 bases, the J end by 4 bases, with 12 bases between. CDR3 size: 15 residues. The CDR3 DNA is TGTGCCAGCAGCGTTGGAGTTACTCATAATGAAAAACTGTTTTTT. Translation: CASSVGVTHNEKLFF.

This clone occurred once. This chain connects TRBV5-1 to TRBJ2-7, with 8 bases that match TRBD1. The J segment lost 3 bases and the V segment lost 4 bases, leaving 12 bases of the junction unmatched. The CDR3 length is 16 residues. Germline CDR1 SGHRS, CDR2 YFSETQ. The chain's CDR3 is CASSLTQGALVYEQYF. Here the CDR3 DNA reads TGCGCCAGCAGCCTAACCCAGGGGGCCCTAGTCTACGAGCAGTACTTC.